One sample yielded the 21 T cell receptor beta chains listed below, sequenced in a study of blood T cell repertoires in COVID-19. Measured with immunoSEQ multiplex PCR; TCRdb has only the in-frame clones, and not every one. The table records approximately 280,000 clones, around 86% of them present only once. Sequencing input: peripheral blood. The receptors shown here come from a young woman who had recovered from COVID-19.

V and J are TRBV19 and TRBJ1-1, with 7 bases lining up with TRBD1. The trim removed 7 bases at V and 0 bases at J, leaving 5 bases unmatched. The CDR3 length is 14 residues. Germline lookup yields CDR1 LNHDA and CDR2 SQIVND (reference sequence). In DNA form, the CDR3 reads TGTGCCAGTACCGCGGGACAGTTGAACACTGAAGCTTTCTTT. The encoded protein is CASTAGQLNTEAFF.

The chain is built from TRBV19 and TRBJ2-2; the D is unclear. The germline CDR1 and CDR2 sequences are LNHDA and SQIVND (reference sequence). The CDR3 is 15 amino acids. The germline V and J ends were trimmed by 6 bases and 0 bases, with 11 bases remaining between them. In DNA, the CDR3 is TGTGCCAGTAGGCGGATATCCCCGAACACCGGGGAGCTGTTTTTT. It codes for CASRRISPNTGELFF.

J is TRBJ2-5 and V is TRBV7-9; D is ambiguous. Trimming took off 3 bases at V and 2 bases at J, with 7 bases between the two ends. Germline CDR1 reads SEHNR; CDR2 reads FQNEAQ (reference sequence). CDR3 length equals 13 residues. CDR3 nucleotide sequence: TGTGCCAGCAGCTTTCCTTCTCAAGAGACCCAGTACTTC. This gives the protein CASSFPSQETQYF.

The chain uses TRBV3-1 (or the pseudogene TRBV3-2) and TRBJ2-5; D ambiguous. Germline V gene lookup returns CDR1 LGHDT and CDR2 YNNKEL (reference sequence). V lost 10 bases to trimming and J lost 4 bases, with 10 bases between them. CDR3 length equals 11 residues. The CDR3: CAKTSGETQYF. As DNA, the CDR3 is TGTGCCAAAACGTCGGGAGAGACCCAGTACTTC.

This clone was picked up one time. The chain is built from TRBV9 and TRBJ2-5; 14 bases line up with TRBD2. J gave up 2 bases and V 4 bases, and 4 bases lay outside the gene matches. The CDR3 loop spans 16 amino acids. Germline CDR1 SGDLS, CDR2 YYNGEE. CDR3 amino acids: CASSPGTSGRQETQYF. DNA of the CDR3: TGTGCCAGCAGCCCGGGGACTAGCGGGAGACAAGAGACCCAGTACTTC.

This clone turned up a few times. V usage is TRBV6-4 and J usage is TRBJ1-1, with 10 bases fitting TRBD1. V gave up 9 bases and J gave up 5 bases; unmatched junction bases: 9. Looked up from germline, CDR1 is MRHNA and CDR2 is SNTAGT. This CDR3 is 14 amino acids long. CDR3 protein: CAREPDRGRTEAFF. CDR3 DNA: TGTGCCAGGGAGCCCGACAGGGGGCGGACTGAAGCTTTCTTT.

The chain links TRBV6-5 to TRBJ2-5; 8 nucleotides match TRBD1. The J segment lost 1 base and the V segment lost 0 bases, leaving 4 bases of the junction unmatched. The CDR3 has 16 amino acids. Germline CDR1 MNHEY, CDR2 SVGAGI. Written as DNA, the CDR3 is TGTGCCAGCAGTTACTCTGGCCAGGGGGCCCAAGAGACCCAGTACTTC. This gives the protein CASSYSGQGAQETQYF.

This clone was seen once. The chain uses TRBV4-1 and TRBJ2-7; TRBD2 matches at 9 bases. The CDR3 is made up of 15 amino acids. Per germline, CDR1 MGHRA and CDR2 YSYEKL. V gave up 0 bases and J gave up 9 bases; unmatched junction bases: 9. The CDR3 region has the DNA TGCGCCAGCAGCCAAGAGACTAGCGGAGCTACGAGGCAGTACTTC. The encoded protein is CASSQETSGATRQYF.

V is TRBV28 and J is TRBJ1-6; 8 nucleotides agree with TRBD1. The CDR3 has 16 residues. The germline gives CDR1 MDHEN, CDR2 SYDVKM. V was clipped by 5 bases and J by 0 bases; unmatched bases: 3. The CDR3 nucleotides are TGTGCCAGCAGTACCAGGGGGCTCTCCTATAATTCACCCCTCCACTTT. The encoded protein is CASSTRGLSYNSPLHF. Variable domain in full (rest from reference TRBV28 and TRBJ1-6): DVKVTQSSRYLVKRTGEKVFLECVQDMDHENMFWYRQDPGLGLRLIYFSYDVKMKEKGDIPEGYSVSREKKERFSLILESASTNQTSMYLCASSTRGLSYNSPLHFGNGTRLTVT.

The gene calls are TRBV6-5 and TRBJ1-1, with D possibly being TRBD1 (5 bases). CDR3 length equals 13 residues. Per the germline V gene, CDR1 is MNHEY and CDR2 is SVGAGI. V was shortened by 6 bases and J by 1 base, with 9 bases between the two germline ends. This CDR3 is CASSQGQNTEAFF. The CDR3 DNA is TGTGCCAGCAGCCAGGGCCAGAACACTGAAGCTTTCTTT.

For the CDR3, the DNA is TGCGCCAGCAGCCAAGATTACGGCTCCTACGAGCAGTACTTC. Translated, it gives CASSQDYGSYEQYF. The chain carries TRBV4-3 and TRBJ2-7; D gene ambiguous. Trimming left V 0 bases short and J 0 bases short, with 6 bases between. Germline V gene data show CDR1 as LGHNA and CDR2 as YSLEER. CDR3 size: 14 residues.

The CDR3 spells CASSRTGYSTDTQYF. The CDR3 region has the DNA TGTGCCAGCAGCAGGACAGGGTATAGCACAGATACGCAGTATTTT. The gene calls are TRBV28 and TRBJ2-3; 8 bases line up with TRBD1. V was pared by 6 bases and J by 0 bases, with 5 bases of the junction left unmatched. This CDR3 is 15 amino acids long. Germline V lookup: CDR1 MDHEN, CDR2 SYDVKM.

The V gene is TRBV10-3, the J gene TRBJ1-1; possible D gene TRBD1, 5 bases. V gave up 4 bases and J gave up 0 bases, with 15 bases separating them. Per germline, CDR1 ENHRY and CDR2 SYGVKD. The CDR3 loop spans 16 amino acids. This CDR3 reads CAISAKGQSMNTEAFF. Written as DNA, the CDR3 is TGTGCCATCAGTGCCAAGGGGCAGTCCATGAACACTGAAGCTTTCTTT.

V and J are TRBV19 and TRBJ2-3; a weak D match, TRBD1 (5 bases). The V end was cut by 4 bases, the J end by 6 bases, with 14 bases between. Germline V gene sequence: CDR1 LNHDA, CDR2 SQIVND (reference sequence). This CDR3 comprises 14 residues. CDR3 loop: CASSRGRNSDTQYF. The CDR3 DNA reads TGTGCCAGTAGTAGGGGCAGGAACTCCGATACGCAGTATTTT.

This rearrangement joins TRBV30 to TRBJ1-4; TRBD1 is a possible D gene (6 bases). V lost 1 base to trimming and J lost 7 bases, with 13 bases between them. The CDR3 loop spans 14 amino acids. Germline loops: CDR1 GTSNPN, CDR2 SVGIG (reference sequence). The CDR3 nucleotides are TGTGCCTGGAGTGAGGACAGTCGCGGTGAAAAACTGTTTTTT. Translation: CAWSEDSRGEKLFF.

The chain links TRBV11-2 to TRBJ1-3; 7 bases line up with TRBD1. The germline V gene encodes CDR1 SGHAT and CDR2 FQNNGV. The CDR3 is 15 amino acids. With V trimmed by 5 bases and J by 4 bases, 8 bases remained unmatched. CDR3 DNA sequence: TGTGCCAGCAGCCCGTCCGGGACAGAGGGAAACACCATATATTTT. Encoded protein: CASSPSGTEGNTIYF. The full variable domain, rest sourced from reference TRBV11-2 and TRBJ1-3, is EAGVAQSPRYKIIEKRQSVAFWCNPISGHATLYWYQQILGQGPKLLIQFQNNGVVDDSQLPKDRFSAERLKGVDSTLKIQPAKLEDSAVYLCASSPSGTEGNTIYFGEGSWLTVV.

This chain connects TRBV6-2 or TRBV6-3 to TRBJ1-1; D might be TRBD1 (5 bases). CDR3 size: 13 residues. Germline values: CDR1 MNHEY, CDR2 SVGEGT. With 6 bases removed from V and 6 bases from J, the gap between germline ends came to 14 bases. The CDR3 spells CASSPWGFAEAFF. CDR3 sequence (DNA): TGTGCCAGCAGCCCCTGGGGCTTTGCTGAAGCTTTCTTT.

The CDR3 is CASSFTGGEETQYF. CDR3 coding DNA: TGTGCCAGCAGCTTCACGGGAGGGGAAGAGACCCAGTACTTC. V and J are TRBV7-2 and TRBJ2-5; 8 bases match TRBD2. The length of the CDR3 is 14 residues. J was trimmed by 3 bases and V by 3 bases; bases with no gene match: 3. Germline V gene sequence: CDR1 SGHTA, CDR2 FQGNSA.

This clone was picked up one time. As DNA, the CDR3 is TGCAGCGTTGAAGATGGACAGGGTATCCCATACGAGCAGTACTTC. It translates to CSVEDGQGIPYEQYF. This chain links TRBV29-1 with TRBJ2-7; 8 nucleotides match TRBD1. The germline gives CDR1 SQVTM, CDR2 ANQGSEA. The CDR3 contains 15 residues. After removal of 0 bases from V and 4 bases from J, the junction contained 8 bases not matched to a gene.

This rearrangement joins TRBV30 to TRBJ2-7, with TRBD1 matching 7 bases. Germline CDR1 is GTSNPN and CDR2 is SVGIG (reference sequence). The CDR3 consists of 13 residues. V gave up 1 base and J gave up 5 bases; unmatched junction bases: 5. The CDR3 DNA reads TGTGCCTGGAGTGGGGGACAGTTCCACGAGCAGTACTTC. Translating it yields CAWSGGQFHEQYF. Complete variable domain (other parts from reference TRBV30 and TRBJ2-7): SQTIHQWPATLVQPVGSPLSLECTVEGTSNPNLYWYRQAAGRGLQLLFYSVGIGQISSEVPQNLSASRPQDRQFILSSKKLLLSDSGFYLCAWSGGQFHEQYFGPGTRLTVT.

This chain connects TRBV27 to TRBJ2-1, with TRBD2 as a possible D gene (5 bases). Looked up from germline, CDR1 is MNHEY and CDR2 is SMNVEV (reference sequence). V lost 8 bases and J lost 4, with 15 bases in between. This CDR3 region has 14 residues. The CDR3, as DNA: TGTGCCAGCTCCCGAGGGCCTGGATACAATGAGCAGTTCTTC. Amino acids: CASSRGPGYNEQFF.